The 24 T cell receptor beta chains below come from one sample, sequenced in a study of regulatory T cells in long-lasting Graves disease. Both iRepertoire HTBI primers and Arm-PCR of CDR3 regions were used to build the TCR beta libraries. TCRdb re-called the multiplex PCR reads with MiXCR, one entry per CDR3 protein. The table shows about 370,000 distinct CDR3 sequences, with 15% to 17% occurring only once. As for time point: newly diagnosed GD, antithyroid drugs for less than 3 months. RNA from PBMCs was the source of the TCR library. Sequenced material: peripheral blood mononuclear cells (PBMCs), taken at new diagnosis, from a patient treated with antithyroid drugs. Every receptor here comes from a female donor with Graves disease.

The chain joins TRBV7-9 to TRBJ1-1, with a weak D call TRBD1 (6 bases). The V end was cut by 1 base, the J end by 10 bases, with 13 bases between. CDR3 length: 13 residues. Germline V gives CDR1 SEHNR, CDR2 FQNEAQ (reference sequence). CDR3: CASSLGPQGIAFF. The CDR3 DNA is TGTGCCAGCAGCTTAGGGCCACAGGGTATAGCTTTCTTT. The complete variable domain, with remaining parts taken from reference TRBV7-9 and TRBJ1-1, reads DTGVSQNPRHKITKRGQNVTFRCDPISEHNRLYWYRQTLGQGPEFLTYFQNEAQLEKSRLLSDRFSAERPKGSFSTLEIQRTEQGDSAMYLCASSLGPQGIAFFGQGTRLTVV.

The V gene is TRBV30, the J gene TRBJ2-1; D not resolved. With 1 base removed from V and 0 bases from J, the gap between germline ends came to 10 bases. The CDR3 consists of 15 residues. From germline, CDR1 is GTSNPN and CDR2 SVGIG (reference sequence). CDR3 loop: CAWSEAASSYNEQFF. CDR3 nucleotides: TGTGCCTGGAGTGAGGCAGCGAGCTCCTACAATGAGCAGTTCTTC.

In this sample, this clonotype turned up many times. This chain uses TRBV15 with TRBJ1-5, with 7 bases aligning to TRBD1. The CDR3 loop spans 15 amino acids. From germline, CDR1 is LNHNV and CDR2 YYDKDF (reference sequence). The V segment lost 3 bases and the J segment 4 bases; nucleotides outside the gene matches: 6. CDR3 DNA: TGTGCCACCAGCAGTCAACAGGGGCTGAATCAGCCCCAGCATTTT. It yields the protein CATSSQQGLNQPQHF.

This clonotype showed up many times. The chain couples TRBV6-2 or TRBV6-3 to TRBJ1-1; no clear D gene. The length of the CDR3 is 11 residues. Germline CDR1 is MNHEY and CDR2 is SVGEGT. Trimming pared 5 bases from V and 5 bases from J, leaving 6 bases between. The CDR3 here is CASSERTEAFF. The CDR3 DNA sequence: TGTGCCAGCAGTGAACGGACTGAAGCTTTCTTT.

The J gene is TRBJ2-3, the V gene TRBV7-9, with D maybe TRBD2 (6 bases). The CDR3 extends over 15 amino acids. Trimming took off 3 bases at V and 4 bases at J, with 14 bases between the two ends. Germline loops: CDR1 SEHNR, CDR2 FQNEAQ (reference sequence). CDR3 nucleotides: TGTGCCAGCAGCTTGGGGGGTCCTCCCCCAGATACGCAGTATTTT. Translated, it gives CASSLGGPPPDTQYF. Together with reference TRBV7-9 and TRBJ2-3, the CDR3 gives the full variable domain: DTGVSQNPRHKITKRGQNVTFRCDPISEHNRLYWYRQTLGQGPEFLTYFQNEAQLEKSRLLSDRFSAERPKGSFSTLEIQRTEQGDSAMYLCASSLGGPPPDTQYFGPGTRLTVL.

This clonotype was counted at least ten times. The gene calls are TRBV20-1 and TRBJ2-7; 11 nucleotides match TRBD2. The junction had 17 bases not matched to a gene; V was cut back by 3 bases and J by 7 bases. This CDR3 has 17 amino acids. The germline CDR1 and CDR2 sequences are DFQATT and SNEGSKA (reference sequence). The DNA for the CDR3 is TGCAGTGCTAGTCGGCAAGAACTAGCGGGAGCGGTAGGGGAGCAGTACTTC. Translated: CSASRQELAGAVGEQYF.

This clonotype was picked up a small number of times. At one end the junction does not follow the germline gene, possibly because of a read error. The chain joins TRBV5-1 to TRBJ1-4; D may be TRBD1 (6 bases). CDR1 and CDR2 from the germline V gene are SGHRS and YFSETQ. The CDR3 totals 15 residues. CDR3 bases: TGTGCCACCAAACCAGGGGTTCTGACTAATGAAAAACTGTTTTTT. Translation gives CATKPGVLTNEKLFF.

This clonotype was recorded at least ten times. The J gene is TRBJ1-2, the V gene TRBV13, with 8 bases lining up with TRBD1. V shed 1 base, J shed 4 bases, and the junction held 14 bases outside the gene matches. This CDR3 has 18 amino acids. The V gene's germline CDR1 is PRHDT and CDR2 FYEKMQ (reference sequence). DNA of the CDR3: TGTGCCAGCAGCTTAGCTTCCCCCATCAGGGGGCTGGGCTATGGCTACACCTTC. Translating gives CASSLASPIRGLGYGYTF.

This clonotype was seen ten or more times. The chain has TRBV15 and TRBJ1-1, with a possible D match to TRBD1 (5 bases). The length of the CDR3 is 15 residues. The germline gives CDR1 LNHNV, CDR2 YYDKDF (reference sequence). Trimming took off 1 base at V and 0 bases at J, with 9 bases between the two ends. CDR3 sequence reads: CATSRVTGLNTEAFF. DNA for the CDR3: TGTGCCACCAGCAGAGTTACAGGCCTGAACACTGAAGCTTTCTTT.

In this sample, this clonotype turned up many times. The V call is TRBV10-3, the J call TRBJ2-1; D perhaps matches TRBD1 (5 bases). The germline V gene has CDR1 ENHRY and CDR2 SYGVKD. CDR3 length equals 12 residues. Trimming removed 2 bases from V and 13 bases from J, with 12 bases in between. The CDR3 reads CAISEGAILQFF. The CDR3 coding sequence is TGTGCCATCAGTGAGGGGGCTATCCTCCAGTTCTTC.

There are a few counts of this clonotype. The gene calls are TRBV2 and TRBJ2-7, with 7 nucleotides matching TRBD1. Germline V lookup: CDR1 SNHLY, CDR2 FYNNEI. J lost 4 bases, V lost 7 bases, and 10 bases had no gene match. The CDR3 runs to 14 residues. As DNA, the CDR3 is TGTGCCAGCACTCACCCGAGGGGGCGGTACGAGCAGTACTTC. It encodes CASTHPRGRYEQYF.

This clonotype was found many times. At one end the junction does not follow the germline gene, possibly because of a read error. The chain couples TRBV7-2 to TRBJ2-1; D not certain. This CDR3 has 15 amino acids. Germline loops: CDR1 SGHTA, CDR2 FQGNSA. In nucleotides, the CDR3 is TGTGCCAGCAGCTCCATGGGGATCTTAAGCGAGTTTCTGGACTTC. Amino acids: CASSSMGILSEFLDF.

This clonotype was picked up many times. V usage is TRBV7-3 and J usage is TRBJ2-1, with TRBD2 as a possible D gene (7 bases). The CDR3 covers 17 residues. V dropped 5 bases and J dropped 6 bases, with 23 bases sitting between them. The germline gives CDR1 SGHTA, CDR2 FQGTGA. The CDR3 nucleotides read TGTGCCAGCAGCCCGACCCTGGGGGGGGCTCAGTCCAATGAGCAGTTCTTC. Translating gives CASSPTLGGAQSNEQFF.

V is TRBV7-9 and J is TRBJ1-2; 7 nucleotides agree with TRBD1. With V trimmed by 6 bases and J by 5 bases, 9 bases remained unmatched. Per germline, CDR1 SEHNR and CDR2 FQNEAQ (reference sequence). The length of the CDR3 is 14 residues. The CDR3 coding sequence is TGTGCCAGCAGGAAGGGGGCGTCGGCTTATGGCTACACCTTC. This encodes CASRKGASAYGYTF.

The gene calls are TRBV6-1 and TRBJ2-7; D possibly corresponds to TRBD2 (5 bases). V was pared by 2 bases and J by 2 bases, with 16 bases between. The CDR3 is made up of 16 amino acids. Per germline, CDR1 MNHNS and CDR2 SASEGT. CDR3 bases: TGTGCCAGCAGTGAAATCGGGATCCCACACCCCTACGAGCAGTACTTC. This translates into CASSEIGIPHPYEQYF.

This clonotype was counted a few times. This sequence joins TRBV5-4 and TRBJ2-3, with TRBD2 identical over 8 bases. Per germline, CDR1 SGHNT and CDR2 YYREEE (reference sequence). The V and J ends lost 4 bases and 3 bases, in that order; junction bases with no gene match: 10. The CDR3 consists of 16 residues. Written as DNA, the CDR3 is TGTGCCAGCAGCGCCGGGGGGGGGCCGGGGACAGATACGCAGTATTTT. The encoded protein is CASSAGGGPGTDTQYF.

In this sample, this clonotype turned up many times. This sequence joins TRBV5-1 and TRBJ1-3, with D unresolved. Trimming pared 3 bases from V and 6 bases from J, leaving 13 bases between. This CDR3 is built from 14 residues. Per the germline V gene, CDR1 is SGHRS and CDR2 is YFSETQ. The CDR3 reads CASSYRGRANTIYF. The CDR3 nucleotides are TGCGCCAGCAGCTATCGAGGCAGAGCAAACACCATATATTTT.

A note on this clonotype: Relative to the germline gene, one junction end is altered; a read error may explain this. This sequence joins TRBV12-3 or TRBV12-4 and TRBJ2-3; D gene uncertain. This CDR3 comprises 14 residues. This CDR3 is CAGSFSGRRDTQYF. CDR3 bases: TGTGCCGGCAGTTTTTCTGGTCGGCGCGATACGCAGTATTTT.

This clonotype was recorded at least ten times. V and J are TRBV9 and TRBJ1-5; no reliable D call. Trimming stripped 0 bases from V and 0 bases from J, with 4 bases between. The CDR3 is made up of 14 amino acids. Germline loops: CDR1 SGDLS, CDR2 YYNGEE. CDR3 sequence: CASSVGDSNQPQHF. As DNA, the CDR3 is TGTGCCAGCAGCGTAGGCGATAGCAATCAGCCCCAGCATTTT.

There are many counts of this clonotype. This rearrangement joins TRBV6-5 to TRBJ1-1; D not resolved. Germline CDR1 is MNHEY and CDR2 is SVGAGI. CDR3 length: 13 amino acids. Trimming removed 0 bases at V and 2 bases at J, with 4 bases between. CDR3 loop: CASSYSLNTEAFF. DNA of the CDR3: TGTGCCAGCAGTTACTCTCTTAACACTGAAGCTTTCTTT.

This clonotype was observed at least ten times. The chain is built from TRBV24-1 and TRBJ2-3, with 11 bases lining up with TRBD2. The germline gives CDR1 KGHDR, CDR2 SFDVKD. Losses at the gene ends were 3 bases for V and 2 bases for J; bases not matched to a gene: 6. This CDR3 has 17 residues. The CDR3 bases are TGTGCCACCAGTGATCGGGGACTAGCGGCCTACACAGATACGCAGTATTTT. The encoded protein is CATSDRGLAAYTDTQYF.

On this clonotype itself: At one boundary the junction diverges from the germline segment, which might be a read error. This CDR3 is CASSPIRLRGASEF. Written as DNA, the CDR3 is TGCGCCAGCAGCCCGATTCGACTTAGGGGGGCGTCTGAGTTT. This rearrangement joins TRBV4-1 to TRBJ1-4, with a tentative D call TRBD1 (6 bases). This CDR3 spans 14 amino acids. The germline gives CDR1 MGHRA, CDR2 YSYEKL.

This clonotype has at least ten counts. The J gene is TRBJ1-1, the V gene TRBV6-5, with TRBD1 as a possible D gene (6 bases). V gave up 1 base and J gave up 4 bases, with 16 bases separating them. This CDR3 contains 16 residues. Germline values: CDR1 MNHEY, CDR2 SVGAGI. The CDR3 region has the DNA TGTGCCAGCAGTTACTTGTGGGGGGGGCGAGGCACTGAAGCTTTCTTT. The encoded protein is CASSYLWGGRGTEAFF.

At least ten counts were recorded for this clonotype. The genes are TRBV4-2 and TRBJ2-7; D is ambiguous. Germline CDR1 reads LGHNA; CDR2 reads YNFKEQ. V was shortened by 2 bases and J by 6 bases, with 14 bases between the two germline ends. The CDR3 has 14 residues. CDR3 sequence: CASSQNRRSSEQYF. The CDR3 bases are TGTGCCAGCAGCCAAAATAGAAGGAGTTCCGAGCAGTACTTC.